This TCR beta chain was profiled in a study of control samples from healthy donors and cancer patients. V was clipped by 2 bases and J by 7 bases; unmatched bases: 10. Germline loops: CDR1 MNHEY, CDR2 SVGEGT. The CDR3 covers 15 residues. Generated by immunoSEQ multiplex PCR, the TCRdb table keeps only in-frame clones and is missing some. In the table there are 95,000 to 150,000 clones, approximately 89% of which are singletons. The sequence derives from a man aged 60-69 years in good health. This chain uses TRBV6-2 or TRBV6-3 with TRBJ1-2, with TRBD1 identical over 7 bases. The sample was blood. The CDR3 reads CASSYAGTVGVGYTF. The CDR3 DNA sequence: TGTGCCAGCAGTTACGCCGGGACAGTGGGTGTTGGCTACACCTTC.